One TCR beta chain is described in this entry. Repertoires were generated with immunoSEQ multiplex PCR, while TCRdb's copy carries only in-frame clones and drops some. The profile shows approximately 150,000 clones, 75% to 90% of them singletons. The CDR3 contains 15 residues. Germline V gene data show CDR1 as LNHDA and CDR2 as SQIVND (reference sequence). V lost 1 base, J lost 6 bases, and 13 bases lay in between. The sample comes from a study of blood T cell repertoires in COVID-19. The sequencing sample was made of peripheral blood. The V and J genes are TRBV19 and TRBJ1-5; tentative D call: TRBD1 (5 bases). This clonotype originated in a man older than 75 with acute or convalescent COVID-19. CDR3 amino acids: CASSIGGRGGQPQHF. CDR3 nucleotides: TGTGCCAGTAGTATAGGGGGGAGGGGTGGTCAGCCCCAGCATTTT. The full variable domain, in which reference TRBV19 and TRBJ1-5 provide the parts outside the CDR3, is DGGITQSPKYLFRKEGQNVTLSCEQNLNHDAMYWYRQDPGQGLRLIYYSQIVNDFQKGDIAEGYSVSREKKESFPLTVTSAQKNPTAFYLCASSIGGRGGQPQHFGDGTRLSIL.